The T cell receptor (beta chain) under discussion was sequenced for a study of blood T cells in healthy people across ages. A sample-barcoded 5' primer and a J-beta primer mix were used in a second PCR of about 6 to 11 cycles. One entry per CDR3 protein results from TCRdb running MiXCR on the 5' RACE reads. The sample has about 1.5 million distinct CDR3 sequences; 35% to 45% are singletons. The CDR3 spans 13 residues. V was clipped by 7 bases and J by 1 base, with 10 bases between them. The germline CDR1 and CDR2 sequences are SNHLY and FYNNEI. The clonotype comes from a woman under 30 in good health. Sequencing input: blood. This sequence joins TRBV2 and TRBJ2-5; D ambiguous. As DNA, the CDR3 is TGTGCCAGCACAAGGCAATGCCAAGAGACCCAGTACTTC. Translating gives CASTRQCQETQYF.